These T cell receptor beta chains were read from a single sample in a study of blood T cell repertoires in COVID-19. Repertoires were generated with immunoSEQ multiplex PCR, while TCRdb's copy carries only in-frame clones and drops some. Among roughly 18,000 clones, 85% to 90% were seen once, and the ten largest hold about 15%. Input material: peripheral blood. The receptors shown here come from a man between 65 and 85 years old with acute or convalescent COVID-19. Both conserved end residues are part of each CDR3. Fields, in order: D gene, V gene, J gene, clone size, CDR3 protein, CDR3 DNA. D genes are given only for firm matches. Clone size appears in some rows only: once, few, many, or a class for an expanded clone.

TRBD2	TRBV5-4	TRBJ2-3	.	CASSRLAGVTDTQYF	TGTGCCAGCAGCCGACTAGCGGGAGTTACAGATACGCAGTATTTT
.	TRBV3-1/TRBV3-2	TRBJ1-2	.	CASSASDNYGYTF	TGTGCCAGCAGCGCGAGCGACAACTATGGCTACACCTTC
.	TRBV28	TRBJ1-5	.	CASSLFSGGGQPQHF	TGTGCCAGCAGTTTATTTTCCGGTGGCGGACAGCCCCAGCATTTT
TRBD1	TRBV19	TRBJ2-2	once	CASSILPGQSITGELFF	TGTGCCAGTAGTATCCTGCCGGGACAGAGTATCACCGGGGAGCTGTTTTTT
TRBD2	TRBV5-6	TRBJ2-3	.	CASSDPGGPPDTQYF	TGTGCCAGCAGCGATCCGGGAGGGCCCCCAGATACGCAGTATTTT
TRBD1	TRBV7-9	TRBJ2-5	.	CASSSWTGQETQYF	TGTGCCAGCAGCTCATGGACAGGTCAAGAGACCCAGTACTTC
TRBD1	TRBV7-9	TRBJ1-2	.	CASSGNRGDYGYTF	TGTGCCAGCAGCGGCAACAGGGGAGATTATGGCTACACCTTC
.	TRBV12-3/TRBV12-4	TRBJ1-2	.	CASTDSAAGGYTF	TGTGCCAGCACCGATTCGGCAGCGGGTGGCTACACCTTC
.	TRBV5-4	TRBJ2-5	.	CASSARVNGETQYF	TGTGCCAGCAGCGCCCGGGTGAACGGTGAGACCCAGTACTTC
TRBD1	TRBV5-1	TRBJ1-1	.	CASSRTGGGDTEAFF	TGCGCCAGCAGCCGGACAGGGGGAGGGGACACTGAAGCTTTCTTT
.	TRBV7-9	TRBJ1-2	.	CASSLARDGYTF	TGTGCCAGCAGCTTAGCGAGGGATGGCTACACCTTC
.	TRBV3-1/TRBV3-2	TRBJ2-2	.	CASSQQATGELFF	TGTGCCAGCAGCCAGCAGGCCACCGGGGAGCTGTTTTTT
.	TRBV7-3	TRBJ2-3	once	CASSLKPYTDTQYF	TGTGCCAGCAGCTTAAAGCCCTACACAGATACGCAGTATTTT
TRBD2	TRBV6-6	TRBJ2-5	.	CASSYPGLARETQYF	TGTGCCAGCAGTTACCCGGGACTAGCCCGGGAGACCCAGTACTTC
.	TRBV9	TRBJ1-4	.	CASSAAGDEKLFF	TGTGCCAGCAGCGCCGCGGGGGATGAAAAACTGTTTTTT
TRBD2	TRBV18	TRBJ2-5	.	CASSPRPGGMETQYF	TGTGCCAGCTCACCACGCCCGGGAGGTATGGAGACCCAGTACTTC
.	TRBV7-3	TRBJ2-3	.	CASSLDSSRDTQYF	TGTGCCAGCAGCTTAGACAGCTCTCGGGATACGCAGTATTTT
TRBD2	TRBV10-3	TRBJ2-1	.	CAIKLGGSSYNEQFF	TGTGCCATCAAATTAGGCGGGAGCTCCTACAATGAGCAGTTCTTC
TRBD2	TRBV7-9	TRBJ2-3	once	CASSFTSGPTDTQYF	TGTGCCAGCAGCTTTACTAGCGGCCCTACAGATACGCAGTATTTT
TRBD1	TRBV19	TRBJ1-2	.	CASSLPGQIKNYGYTF	TGTGCCAGTAGTCTACCGGGACAGATAAAAAACTATGGCTACACCTTC
TRBD2	TRBV9	TRBJ2-5	medium-sized	CASRGGGGPQETQYF	TGCGCCAGCCGCGGCGGGGGGGGGCCCCAAGAGACCCAGTACTTC
.	TRBV19	TRBJ1-1	.	CASSMAGRGEAFF	TGTGCCAGTAGTATGGCCGGGCGGGGTGAAGCTTTCTTT
TRBD2	TRBV5-1	TRBJ2-7	.	CASSLFFGTSGSENHHEQYF	TGCGCCAGCAGCTTGTTTTTTGGGACTAGCGGGAGTGAAAACCACCACGAGCAGTACTTC
TRBD1	TRBV5-1	TRBJ1-2	.	CASSLGGTGDRGYTF	TGCGCCAGCAGCTTGGGGGGAACAGGGGACAGGGGCTACACCTTC
.	TRBV21-1	TRBJ2-7	once	CASTPLPPEKYEQYF	TGTGCCAGCACTCCCCTACCCCCCGAGAAATACGAGCAGTACTTC
.	TRBV9	TRBJ2-3	.	CASSVGVGTDTQYF	TGTGCCAGCAGCGTAGGTGTCGGCACAGATACGCAGTATTTT
.	TRBV5-1	TRBJ2-7	.	CASSEGRGYEQYF	TGCGCCAGCTCCGAAGGTCGCGGCTACGAGCAGTACTTC
.	TRBV6-6	TRBJ1-1	few	CASQDGYRKTFF	TGTGCCAGCCAAGATGGGTACAGGAAAACTTTCTTT
.	TRBV5-4	TRBJ1-2	.	CASSLGRPNYGYTF	TGTGCCAGCAGCTTGGGCAGGCCTAACTATGGCTACACCTTC
.	TRBV25-1	TRBJ2-1	.	CASSELDFTYNEQFF	TGTGCCAGCAGTGAATTAGACTTTACCTACAATGAGCAGTTCTTC
.	TRBV15	TRBJ2-7	.	CATSSTFQGQYF	TGTGCCACCAGCAGTACCTTCCAGGGGCAGTACTTC
.	TRBV18	TRBJ2-7	.	CASSPRVGRHEQYF	TGTGCCAGCTCACCACGCGTCGGGAGACACGAGCAGTACTTC
TRBD2	TRBV6-1	TRBJ2-7	.	CASSEAVRLAGGYEQYF	TGTGCCAGCAGTGAAGCGGTACGACTAGCGGGAGGGTACGAGCAGTACTTC
TRBD1	TRBV7-9	TRBJ1-1	.	CASSTMGTGSPEAFF	TGTGCCAGCAGCACAATGGGGACAGGGTCGCCTGAAGCTTTCTTT
.	TRBV6-5	TRBJ1-5	.	CASSLTAYSNQPQHF	TGTGCCAGCAGTTTGACAGCTTATAGCAATCAGCCCCAGCATTTT
.	TRBV7-9	TRBJ1-3	.	CASSPSWRLSSGNTIYF	TGTGCCAGCAGCCCTAGTTGGCGGCTATCCTCTGGAAACACCATATATTTT
TRBD1	TRBV7-8	TRBJ2-2	.	CASITDRAGTGELFF	TGTGCCAGCATCACAGACAGGGCGGGCACCGGGGAGCTGTTTTTT
TRBD1	TRBV3-1/TRBV3-2	TRBJ1-5	.	CASSQGDRGNQPQHF	TGTGCCAGCAGCCAAGGGGACAGGGGGAATCAGCCCCAGCATTTT
.	TRBV7-2	TRBJ2-3	.	CASSPRGAHTDTQYF	TGTGCCAGCAGCCCCCGTGGGGCCCACACAGATACGCAGTATTTT
.	TRBV4-3	TRBJ2-1	once	CASSQDSSSLYSYNEQFF	TGCGCCAGCAGCCAAGATTCGTCGTCACTTTACTCCTACAATGAGCAGTTCTTC
.	TRBV6-5	TRBJ2-5	.	CASSYSNTLNQETQYF	TGTGCCAGCAGTTACTCTAACACGTTAAACCAAGAGACCCAGTACTTC
.	TRBV4-3	TRBJ1-1	once	CASSPGRFDTEAFF	TGCGCCAGCAGCCCGGGGAGGTTCGACACTGAAGCTTTCTTT
TRBD1	TRBV28	TRBJ1-2	few	CASNRDRALYGYTF	TGTGCCAGCAACCGTGACAGGGCGCTCTATGGCTACACCTTC
.	TRBV2	TRBJ2-1	.	CASSRVGGYNEQFF	TGTGCCAGCAGTCGGGTTGGGGGGTACAATGAGCAGTTCTTC
TRBD2	TRBV5-1	TRBJ2-7	.	CASRPPETSAYEQYF	TGCGCCAGCAGACCTCCAGAGACTAGCGCCTACGAGCAGTACTTC
TRBD1	TRBV24-1	TRBJ1-2	.	CATSDFLQGVSYGYTF	TGTGCCACCAGTGATTTTTTACAGGGGGTCAGCTATGGCTACACCTTC
.	TRBV24-1	TRBJ1-2	.	CATSDGALNYGYTF	TGTGCCACCAGTGATGGGGCGCTAAACTATGGCTACACCTTC
.	TRBV10-3	TRBJ2-7	.	CAISEGVARESEQYF	TGTGCCATCAGTGAAGGAGTGGCAAGGGAGTCCGAGCAGTACTTC
.	TRBV29-1	TRBJ1-3	.	CSALSGNSGNTIYF	TGCAGCGCTCTCTCAGGGAACTCTGGAAACACCATATATTTT
TRBD2	TRBV19	TRBJ2-3	.	CASSIGLAGGGTDTQYF	TGTGCCAGTAGTATAGGCCTAGCGGGAGGTGGCACAGATACGCAGTATTTT
TRBD2	TRBV7-3	TRBJ2-5	.	CASSLWGGEEETQYF	TGTGCCAGCAGCCTCTGGGGGGGAGAGGAAGAGACCCAGTACTTC
TRBD1	TRBV7-9	TRBJ2-1	.	CASNLWDREHNEQFF	TGTGCCAGCAACCTATGGGACAGGGAACACAATGAGCAGTTCTTC
.	TRBV6-5	TRBJ1-2	.	CASSLGGADGYTF	TGTGCCAGCAGCCTAGGGGGAGCCGATGGCTACACCTTC
TRBD1	TRBV4-3	TRBJ1-4	.	CASSRTGGVWEKLFF	TGCGCCAGCAGCCGCACAGGGGGCGTTTGGGAAAAACTGTTTTTT
.	TRBV4-2	TRBJ1-1	.	CASSQPGGIAEAFF	TGTGCCAGCAGCCAGCCCGGGGGGATAGCTGAAGCTTTCTTT
TRBD1	TRBV5-1	TRBJ2-1	.	CASSLARTGDRVNNEQFF	TGCGCCAGCAGCTTGGCGCGAACAGGGGACAGGGTTAACAATGAGCAGTTCTTC
.	TRBV7-3	TRBJ2-2	.	CASSLIGWGQNTGELFF	TGTGCCAGCAGCTTGATTGGCTGGGGGCAGAACACCGGGGAGCTGTTTTTT